This TCR beta chain was captured by sequencing in a study of blood T cell repertoires in COVID-19. The age range of participants was 18 to 89 years, with residence in about 25 US areas. Clinical history reported by participants formed the basis on which cohorts were assigned. In the case of this clone: Other DNA variants within this sample encode the same CDR3.

Profiling relied on immunoSEQ multiplex PCR, and the TCRdb table lists in-frame clones only, not all of them. Of some 490,000 clones detected, 75% to 90% appear once; the ten largest clones hold around 7.9%. The sequencing input was PBMCs or T cells enriched from blood (not recorded which). The receptor's source is an older woman who had recovered from COVID-19.

The CDR3 region is CASSRQVNTEAFF. The CDR3 region has the DNA TGTGCCAGCAGCCGCCAGGTGAACACTGAAGCTTTCTTT. The chain joins TRBV14 to TRBJ1-1; no firm D call. V was shortened by 4 bases and J by 0 bases, with 6 bases between the two germline ends. Per germline, CDR1 SGHDN and CDR2 FVKESK. The CDR3 contains 13 residues.